This T cell receptor (beta chain) came from a study of human T cells and chemical hapten exposure. Study overall: Sensitization employed 2% DPC on approximately 2 cm by approximately 2 cm of upper inner arm skin.

The library labeled individual cDNA molecules by adding unique molecular identifiers to them. Each CDR3 protein gets one entry after TCRdb re-called the RACE reads with MiXCR. The repertoire holds some 180,000 distinct CDR3 sequences, with approximately 24% as singletons. The V gene lost 4 bases and the J gene lost 4 bases, with 14 bases spanning the gap. The CDR3 runs to 15 residues. Germline CDR1 reads SGDLS; CDR2 reads YYNGEE. As to this clonotype: The antigen is unknown.

The study's findings and limits: Once DPC sensitization occurred, TCRs above 1 in 1000 frequency showed no change. Expanded TCR sets contained significantly more large CDR3 similarity clusters than controls.

The sample's time point: patch test 3, about 24 weeks after DPC sensitization. Noted treatment: therapeutic diphenylcyclopropenone sensitization with weekly scalp DPC. Specimen: whole blood, collected in connection with sensitization to the hapten diphenylcyclopropenone (DPC). The sequence was obtained from a woman between 40 and 55 years old with alopecia areata. Some clones in this sample may be carry-over from other donors' samples. This chain uses TRBV9 with TRBJ2-2; weak D call: TRBD1 (7 bases). The CDR3 sequence: CASSPLQGGTGELFF. CDR3 nucleotide sequence: TGTGCCAGCAGCCCCCTCCAGGGGGGCACCGGGGAGCTGTTTTTT. Supplemented by reference TRBV9 and TRBJ2-2, the full variable domain reads DSGVTQTPKHLITATGQRVTLRCSPRSGDLSVYWYQQSLDQGLQFLIQYYNGEERAKGNILERFSAQQFPDLHSELNLSSLELGDSALYFCASSPLQGGTGELFFGEGSRLTVL.